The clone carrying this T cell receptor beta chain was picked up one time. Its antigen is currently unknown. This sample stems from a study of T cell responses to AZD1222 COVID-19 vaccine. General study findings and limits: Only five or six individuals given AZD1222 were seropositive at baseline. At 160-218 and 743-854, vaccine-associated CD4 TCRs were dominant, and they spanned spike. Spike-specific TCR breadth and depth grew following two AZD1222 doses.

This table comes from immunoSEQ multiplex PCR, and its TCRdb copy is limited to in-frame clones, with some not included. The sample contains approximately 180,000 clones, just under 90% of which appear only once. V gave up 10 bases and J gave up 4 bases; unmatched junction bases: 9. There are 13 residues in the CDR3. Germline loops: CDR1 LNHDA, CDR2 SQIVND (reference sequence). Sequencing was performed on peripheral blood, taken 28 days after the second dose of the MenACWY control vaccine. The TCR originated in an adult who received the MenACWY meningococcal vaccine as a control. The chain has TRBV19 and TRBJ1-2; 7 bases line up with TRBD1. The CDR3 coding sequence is TGTGCCACCAGGGGGGACGCCTTCTATGGCTACACCTTC. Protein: CATRGDAFYGYTF.